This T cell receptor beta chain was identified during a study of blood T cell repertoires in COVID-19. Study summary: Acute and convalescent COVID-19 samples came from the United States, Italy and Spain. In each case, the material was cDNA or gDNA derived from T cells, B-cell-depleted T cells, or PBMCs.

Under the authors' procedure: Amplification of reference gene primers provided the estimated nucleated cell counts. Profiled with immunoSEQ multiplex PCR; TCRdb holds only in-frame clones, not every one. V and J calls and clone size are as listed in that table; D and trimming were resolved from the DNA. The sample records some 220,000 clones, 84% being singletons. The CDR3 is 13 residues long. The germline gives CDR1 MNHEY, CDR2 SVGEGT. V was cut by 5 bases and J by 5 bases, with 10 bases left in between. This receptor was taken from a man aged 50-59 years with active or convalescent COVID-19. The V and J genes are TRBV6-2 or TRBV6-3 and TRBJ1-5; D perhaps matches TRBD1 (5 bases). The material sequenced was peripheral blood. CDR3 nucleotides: TGTGCCAGCAGTCCCGACAGTTATCAGCCCCAGCATTTT. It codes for CASSPDSYQPQHF.